Shown below are 23 T cell receptor beta chains from a single sample sequenced in a study of T cell responses to AZD1222 COVID-19 vaccine. Generated by immunoSEQ multiplex PCR, the TCRdb table keeps only in-frame clones and is missing some. Altogether about 120,000 clones are present, approximately 93% being singletons, with the ten largest covering over 2.5%. Sequencing used peripheral blood, obtained on day 0 of AZD1222 vaccination. These receptors all stem from an adult in good health.

The rearrangement uses TRBV11-1 and TRBJ2-5, with TRBD1 as a possible D gene (5 bases). In germline, CDR1 is SGHAT, CDR2 FQDESV (reference sequence). Trimming took off 5 bases at V and 3 bases at J, with 10 bases between the two ends. The CDR3 length is 13 residues. In DNA form, the CDR3 reads TGTGCCAGCAGCCAGGTCAGGGAAGAGACCCAGTACTTC. Amino acids: CASSQVREETQYF.

The chain recombines TRBV18 with TRBJ1-1; 8 nucleotides align to TRBD1. The ends lost 3 bases at V and 1 base at J; junction bases unmatched: 10. Germline CDR1 is KGHSH and CDR2 is LQKENI. This CDR3 comprises 17 residues. The CDR3 DNA reads TGTGCCAGCTCACCGAGAGGGACAGGAACCTCGAACACTGAAGCTTTCTTT. Translating gives CASSPRGTGTSNTEAFF.

The V call is TRBV28, the J call TRBJ2-3, with 7 bases identical to TRBD2. The length of the CDR3 is 17 residues. V shed 0 bases and J 4 bases; nucleotides not matched to a gene: 10. Germline lookup yields CDR1 MDHEN and CDR2 SYDVKM. The CDR3 bases are TGTGCCAGCAGTTTATGGGAGGGCGGGAGTCGCGCAGATACGCAGTATTTT. Residues: CASSLWEGGSRADTQYF.

V and J are TRBV5-5 and TRBJ1-1; unclear D gene. The CDR3 extends over 14 amino acids. Deletions cut 1 base from V and 3 bases from J, with 10 bases between. Germline CDR1 is SGHKS and CDR2 is YYEKEE (reference sequence). CDR3 DNA sequence: TGTGCCAGCAGCTTGTGGAGGGTTTACACTGAAGCTTTCTTT. It translates to CASSLWRVYTEAFF.

The V call is TRBV3-1 (or the pseudogene TRBV3-2), the J call TRBJ2-7; no definite D call. Germline V CDR1 and CDR2: LGHDT, YNNKEL (reference sequence). There are 13 residues in the CDR3. V was clipped by 0 bases and J by 2 bases, with 5 bases between them. This CDR3 is CASSQEFPYEQYF. The CDR3 coding sequence is TGTGCCAGCAGCCAAGAGTTCCCCTACGAGCAGTACTTC.

The chain joins TRBV7-3 to TRBJ2-4; D could derive from TRBD1 or TRBD2 (5 bases each). The CDR3 spans 14 residues. The V and J ends lost 1 base and 8 bases respectively, with 12 bases between them. The germline gives CDR1 SGHTA, CDR2 FQGTGA. This CDR3 reads CASSLRDHRDIQYF. The CDR3 nucleotides are TGTGCCAGCAGCTTAAGGGACCACCGGGACATTCAGTACTTC. Combining the CDR3 with reference TRBV7-3 and TRBJ2-4 gives the whole variable domain GAGVSQTPSNKVTEKGKYVELRCDPISGHTALYWYRQSLGQGPEFLIYFQGTGAADDSGLPNDRFFAVRPEGSVSTLKIQRTERGDSAVYLCASSLRDHRDIQYFGAGTRLSVL.

The CDR3 DNA reads as TGTGCCAGCAGTTACTCGCCAGGGTATCAGCCCCAGCATTTT. It yields the protein CASSYSPGYQPQHF. The chain joins TRBV6-5 to TRBJ1-5; D is possibly TRBD1 (5 bases). Trimming took 0 bases from V and 5 from J, leaving 8 bases between them. CDR3 length equals 14 residues. Germline V gene lookup returns CDR1 MNHEY and CDR2 SVGAGI.

J is TRBJ2-1 and V is TRBV9; D unresolved. There are 15 residues in the CDR3. Germline V gives CDR1 SGDLS, CDR2 YYNGEE. V shed 4 bases and J shed 2 bases, with 13 bases lying between them. The chain's CDR3 is CASSPLPYTYNEQFF. Written as DNA, the CDR3 is TGTGCCAGCAGCCCCCTCCCATATACCTACAATGAGCAGTTCTTC.

The chain combines TRBV2 with TRBJ1-6; D remains ambiguous. CDR3 length: 16 residues. Trimming removed 0 bases at V and 4 bases at J, with 10 bases between. Germline CDR1 and CDR2: SNHLY and FYNNEI. This CDR3 is CASSEADRRYNSPLHF. The CDR3 nucleotides read TGTGCCAGCAGTGAAGCTGATCGGCGTTATAATTCACCCCTCCACTTT. Looking up the rest from reference TRBV2 and TRBJ1-6 gives the full variable domain: EPEVTQTPSHQVTQMGQEVILRCVPISNHLYFYWYRQILGQKVEFLVSFYNNEISEKSEIFDDQFSVERPDGSNFTLKIRSTKLEDSAMYFCASSEADRRYNSPLHFGNGTRLTVT.

The V call is TRBV5-1, the J call TRBJ2-5; possible D gene TRBD1, 6 bases. V dropped 4 bases and J dropped 5 bases, with 12 bases sitting between them. Per the germline V gene, CDR1 is SGHRS and CDR2 is YFSETQ. CDR3 length: 13 residues. CDR3 coding DNA: TGCGCCAGCAGCATGACAGGCGTGGAGACCCAGTACTTC. Translated, it gives CASSMTGVETQYF.

This chain links TRBV29-1 with TRBJ2-3, with no clear D. Trimming took off 3 bases at V and 2 bases at J, with 9 bases between the two ends. Germline CDR1 SQVTM, CDR2 ANQGSEA. The CDR3 sequence is 13 residues long. The CDR3 loop reads CSVEGRFTDTQYF. In nucleotides, the CDR3 is TGCAGCGTTGAGGGCAGGTTCACAGATACGCAGTATTTT.

V is TRBV4-1 and J is TRBJ1-4; D remains unclear. There are 15 residues in the CDR3. Germline assignment: CDR1 MGHRA and CDR2 YSYEKL. Trimming pared 1 base from V and 3 bases from J, leaving 9 bases between. The CDR3 reads CASSQVWGANEKLFF. CDR3 bases: TGCGCCAGCAGCCAAGTTTGGGGAGCTAATGAAAAACTGTTTTTT.

CDR3 residues: CASSEGLAGESDEQFF. CDR3 nucleotides: TGTGCCAGCAGCGAGGGATTAGCGGGAGAGTCGGATGAGCAGTTCTTC. The rearrangement uses TRBV9 and TRBJ2-1; TRBD2 aligns across 9 bases. V lost 3 bases, J lost 8 bases, and 12 bases stayed unmatched. The CDR3 extends over 16 amino acids. Germline V CDR1 and CDR2: SGDLS, YYNGEE.

J is TRBJ2-3 and V is TRBV11-3; TRBD2 matches 7 bases. CDR3 length equals 14 residues. V dropped 4 bases and J dropped 3; count of bases not matched to a gene: 4. The germline CDR1 and CDR2 sequences are SGHNT and YENEEA. The DNA of the CDR3 is TGTGCCAGCAGCTCCGGACTAGAAACAGATACGCAGTATTTT. Translating gives CASSSGLETDTQYF.

V usage is TRBV18 and J usage is TRBJ1-4; TRBD1 is a possible D gene (5 bases). The V end lost 2 bases, the J end lost 8 bases, and 9 bases lay between the germline ends. The germline V gene has CDR1 KGHSH and CDR2 LQKENI. This CDR3 contains 13 residues. The CDR3 region is CASSPEGREKLFF. CDR3 in DNA: TGTGCCAGCTCACCAGAGGGGCGGGAAAAACTGTTTTTT. Combining the CDR3 with reference TRBV18 and TRBJ1-4 gives the whole variable domain NAGVMQNPRHLVRRRGQEARLRCSPMKGHSHVYWYRQLPEEGLKFMVYLQKENIIDESGMPKERFSAEFPKEGPSILRIQQVVRGDSAAYFCASSPEGREKLFFGSGTQLSVL.

In this sample, this clone turned up once. CDR3 amino acids: CASSLALSSGELFF. As DNA, the CDR3 is TGTGCCAGCAGCTTGGCACTATCCTCCGGGGAGCTGTTTTTT. The rearrangement joins TRBV5-6 to TRBJ2-2; D is uncertain. Trimming cost V 0 bases and J 6 bases, with 9 bases left between them. This CDR3 has 14 amino acids. The germline gives CDR1 SGHDT, CDR2 YYEEEE.

The chain is built from TRBV15 and TRBJ1-6, with TRBD1 as a possible D gene (6 bases). In germline, CDR1 is LNHNV, CDR2 YYDKDF (reference sequence). Trimming pared 4 bases from V and 9 bases from J, leaving 16 bases between. CDR3 length: 15 residues. The CDR3: CATSITGGAGSPLHF. The DNA of the CDR3 is TGTGCCACCAGCATCACGGGGGGGGCTGGTTCACCCCTCCACTTT.

This chain uses TRBV7-2 with TRBJ1-1; 7 bases align to TRBD1. After removal of 3 bases from V and 1 base from J, the junction contained 8 bases not matched to a gene. Germline V gives CDR1 SGHTA, CDR2 FQGNSA. The CDR3 covers 16 residues. The CDR3: CASSFFIGQENTEAFF. CDR3 DNA sequence: TGTGCCAGCAGCTTCTTTATAGGACAGGAGAACACTGAAGCTTTCTTT.

The chain recombines TRBV27 with TRBJ1-1; D not certain. There are 15 residues in the CDR3. Germline CDR1 MNHEY, CDR2 SMNVEV (reference sequence). V dropped 5 bases and J dropped 1 base, with 14 bases sitting between them. In DNA, the CDR3 is TGTGCCAGCAGTCCCCGAGGGCGAGCGAACACTGAAGCTTTCTTT. It is translated as CASSPRGRANTEAFF.

The gene calls are TRBV24-1 and TRBJ2-5; TRBD2 matches at 10 bases. Trimming at V came to 2 bases and at J to 2 bases, leaving 4 bases not matched to a gene. The CDR3 has 16 residues. Germline values: CDR1 KGHDR, CDR2 SFDVKD. CDR3 sequence (DNA): TGTGCCACCAGTGATTCACTAGCGGGGACTCAAGAGACCCAGTACTTC. This gives the protein CATSDSLAGTQETQYF.

This clone was recorded only once. The V call is TRBV20-1, the J call TRBJ1-1; 10 bases agree with TRBD1. Germline trimming cut 5 bases from V and 0 bases from J; bases unmatched to any gene: 6. This CDR3 region has 15 residues. The germline V gene has CDR1 DFQATT and CDR2 SNEGSKA (reference sequence). CDR3 loop: CSAGAGTGVNTEAFF. The CDR3 nucleotides read TGCAGTGCTGGTGCCGGGACAGGGGTGAACACTGAAGCTTTCTTT.

The genes are TRBV5-1 and TRBJ1-6; 7 bases are a match to TRBD1. The CDR3 spans 14 residues. J lost 8 bases, V lost 4 bases, and 6 bases had no gene match. Germline assignment: CDR1 SGHRS and CDR2 YFSETQ. The CDR3 region has the DNA TGCGCCAGCAGCGAGGGGACAGCAGATTCACCCCTCCACTTT. Protein sequence: CASSEGTADSPLHF.

V gene TRBV6-5 combines with J gene TRBJ1-2; TRBD1 matches at 11 bases. The CDR3 runs 14 residues. V lost 6 bases and J lost 5; bases outside the gene matches: 5. In germline, CDR1 is MNHEY, CDR2 SVGAGI. The CDR3 bases are TGTGCCAGCAGCCTCGGGACAGGGGGTTATGGCTACACCTTC. Translation gives CASSLGTGGYGYTF.